The present T cell receptor (beta chain) was sequenced within a study of radiotherapy plus CTLA-4 blockade in lung cancer. As for the study in general: Objective responses arose in approximately 19% of patients, and 25% to 35% experienced disease control.

This clone was seen once. No antigen is known for it. With ipilimumab providing CTLA-4 blockade, focal radiation was administered to patients who had chemo-refractory metastatic non-small-cell lung cancer. Findings and caveats of the study: The best predictor of response was reported to be early blood T cell clone dynamics, with interferon-beta. Tumor-derived TCR clones expanded in blood after radiotherapy plus ipilimumab.

V lost 0 bases and J lost 5, with 8 bases in between. The CDR3 spans 13 residues. Germline CDR1 and CDR2: SGHDT and YYEEEE. Sequencing used immunoSEQ multiplex PCR; TCRdb keeps in-frame clones, though not all of them. Among 120,000 or so clones listed, just under 90% were seen once. The chain employs TRBV5-6 and TRBJ1-1; a possible D gene is TRBD1 (5 bases). The sequencing used peripheral blood, collected from a patient treated with radiotherapy plus ipilimumab. This TCR derives from a human donor with non-small cell lung cancer that progressed on radiotherapy plus ipilimumab. This CDR3 is CASSLVGRTEAFF. CDR3 sequence (DNA): TGTGCCAGCAGCTTGGTGGGGCGTACTGAAGCTTTCTTT. Full variable domain (remainder filled in from reference TRBV5-6 and TRBJ1-1): DAGVTQSPTHLIKTRGQQVTLRCSPKSGHDTVSWYQQALGQGPQFIFQYYEEEERQRGNFPDRFSGHQFPNYSSELNVNALLLGDSALYLCASSLVGRTEAFFGQGTRLTVV.